The T cell receptor (beta chain) described here comes from a study of naive and memory T cell subsets. In its sample, this clonotype was seen many times. Two oligonucleotides, mixed equimolar, formed the beta constant-region primer covering TRBC1 and TRBC2. The ligated cDNA underwent four PCR rounds using SP2 and nested alpha and beta constant-region primers. The cDNA 3' end received a ligated single-stranded oligonucleotide carrying the SP2 primer and a 12-nucleotide UMI. Each CDR3 protein gets one entry after TCRdb re-called the UMI-ligation and nested PCR reads with MiXCR. The sample records some 83,000 distinct CDR3 sequences, over 8.5% being singletons. After CD4 positive bead selection, the CD4-negative fraction gave CD8 T cells. Sequencing was done on a sample of naive CD8+ T cells from blood. The sequence was obtained from a human donor in good health.

The CDR3 sequence is CASSQGLTTGPYNEQFF. In DNA, the CDR3 is TGCGCCAGCAGCCAAGGGTTAACGACGGGACCTTACAATGAGCAGTTCTTC. The V call is TRBV4-3, the J call TRBJ2-1; D tentatively reads TRBD1 or TRBD2 (5 bases each). In germline, CDR1 is LGHNA, CDR2 YSLEER. There are 17 residues in the CDR3. V lost 1 base to trimming and J lost 4 bases, with 17 bases between them.